This T cell receptor beta chain was profiled in a study of T cell clones after liver transplantation. Whole-study context: Liver transplant recipients had immunosuppression withdrawal attempted within 2 years. Timepoints were pre-transplant, pre-withdrawal, and after withdrawal was completed or failed. Findings and limits, study-wide: Conclusions were preliminary, with small, heterogeneous patient groups.

Note on this clone: Its antigen remains unknown.

Clones were sequenced by immunoSEQ multiplex PCR, and TCRdb holds only the in-frame ones, with some missing. The repertoire holds more than 95,000 clones, with approximately 78% as singletons. The specimen comprised CD4+ T cells from blood, sampled before liver transplant. The clonotype comes from a human donor who received a liver transplant.

CDR3 loop: CASSFRGPSDNSPLHF. The CDR3, as DNA: TGTGCCAGCAGCTTTCGCGGGCCCTCTGATAATTCACCCCTCCACTTT. The rearrangement joins TRBV7-9 to TRBJ1-6; no reliable D call. CDR1 and CDR2 from the germline V gene are SEHNR and FQNEAQ (reference sequence). The V gene lost 3 bases and the J gene lost 5 bases, with 14 bases spanning the gap. This CDR3 spans 16 amino acids.